This T cell receptor beta chain comes out of a study of Ad26.COV2.S vaccination and SARS-CoV-2 variants. This CDR3 contains 13 residues. The V and J ends lost 2 bases and 7 bases respectively, with 11 bases between them. The germline V gene encodes CDR1 MGHDK and CDR2 SYGVNS. Repertoires were generated with immunoSEQ multiplex PCR, while TCRdb's copy carries only in-frame clones and drops some. The sample records 300,000 to 400,000 clones, roughly 87% being singletons. The treatment: 15 to 20 received Ad26.COV2.S at low or high dose, single or two shots; 5 received placebo; per-sample allocation not given. All samples were drawn on day 63, counting from the first vaccine or placebo injection.

This material consisted of peripheral blood, taken in a trial of Ad26.COV2.S vaccine versus placebo. The sequence was collected from a person aged 18-60 years who received the Ad26.COV2.S COVID-19 vaccine or a placebo. The gene calls are TRBV25-1 and TRBJ1-2; a weak D match, TRBD1 (5 bases). The CDR3 DNA follows: TGTGCCAGCAGTGAAGGGCAGGGAAGTGGCTACACCTTC. This sequence encodes CASSEGQGSGYTF.